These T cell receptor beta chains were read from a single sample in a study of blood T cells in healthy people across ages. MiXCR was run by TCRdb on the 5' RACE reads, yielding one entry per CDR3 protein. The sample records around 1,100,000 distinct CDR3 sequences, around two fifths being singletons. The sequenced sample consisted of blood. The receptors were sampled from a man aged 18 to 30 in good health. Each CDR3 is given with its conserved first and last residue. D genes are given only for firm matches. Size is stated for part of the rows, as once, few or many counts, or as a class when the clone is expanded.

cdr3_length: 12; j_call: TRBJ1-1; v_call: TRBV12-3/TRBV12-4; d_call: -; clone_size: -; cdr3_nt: TGTGCCAGCAGTTTATTTAGCACTGAAGCTTTCTTT; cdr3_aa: CASSLFSTEAFF
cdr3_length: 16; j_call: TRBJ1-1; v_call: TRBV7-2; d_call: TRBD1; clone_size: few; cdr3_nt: TGTGCCAGCAGCTTAAAGGACAGGGTGGCGGGCACTGAAGCTTTCTTT; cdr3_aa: CASSLKDRVAGTEAFF
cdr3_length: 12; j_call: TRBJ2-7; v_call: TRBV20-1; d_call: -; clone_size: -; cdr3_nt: TGCAGTGCAGCCAAGAGCTCCTACGAGCAGTACTTC; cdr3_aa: CSAAKSSYEQYF
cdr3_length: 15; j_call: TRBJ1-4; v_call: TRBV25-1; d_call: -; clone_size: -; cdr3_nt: TGTGCCAGCAGTGGCGGGGGCGCAACTAATGAAAAACTGTTTTTT; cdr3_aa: CASSGGGATNEKLFF
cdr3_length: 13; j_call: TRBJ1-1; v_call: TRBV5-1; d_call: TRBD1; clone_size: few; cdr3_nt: TGCGCCAGCAGGGACAGGGCCTCTAAGGAAGCTTTCTTT; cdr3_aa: CASRDRASKEAFF
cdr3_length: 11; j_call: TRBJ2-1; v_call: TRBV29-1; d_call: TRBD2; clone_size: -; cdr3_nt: TGCAGCGTCTACGGGGGGAATGAGCAGTTCTTC; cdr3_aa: CSVYGGNEQFF
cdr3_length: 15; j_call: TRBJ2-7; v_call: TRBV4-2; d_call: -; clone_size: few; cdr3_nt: TGTGCCAGCAGCCAAGACCCTCAGGTGTCCTACGAGCAGTACTTC; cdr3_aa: CASSQDPQVSYEQYF
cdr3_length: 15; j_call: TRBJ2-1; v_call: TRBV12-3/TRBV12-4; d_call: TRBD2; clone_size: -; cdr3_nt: TGTGCCAGCAGTTTAATAGCGGGGGCCCACAATGAGCAGTTCTTC; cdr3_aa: CASSLIAGAHNEQFF
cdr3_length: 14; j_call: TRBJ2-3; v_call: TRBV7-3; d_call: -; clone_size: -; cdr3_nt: TGTGCCAGCAGCCCTCGGGGCAACACAGATACGCAGTATTTT; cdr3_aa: CASSPRGNTDTQYF
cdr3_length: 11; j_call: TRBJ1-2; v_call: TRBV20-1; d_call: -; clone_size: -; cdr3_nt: TGCAGCGTAACAGGGAATAATGGCTACACCTTC; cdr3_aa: CSVTGNNGYTF
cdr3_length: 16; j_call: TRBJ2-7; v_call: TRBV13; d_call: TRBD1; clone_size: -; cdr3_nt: TGTGCCAGCAGCGAGGGACAGGGGCGACTATCCTACGAGCAGTACTTC; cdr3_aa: CASSEGQGRLSYEQYF
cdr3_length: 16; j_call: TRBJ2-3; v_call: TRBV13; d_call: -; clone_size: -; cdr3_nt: TGTGCCAGCAGCTTGGGGACCGGACTGAAGACAGATACGCAGTATTTT; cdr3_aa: CASSLGTGLKTDTQYF
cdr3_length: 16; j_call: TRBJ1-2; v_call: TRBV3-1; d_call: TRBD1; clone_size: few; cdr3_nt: TGTGCCAGCAGCCACCTGGACAGGGGGCGAAACTATGGCTACACCTTC; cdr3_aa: CASSHLDRGRNYGYTF
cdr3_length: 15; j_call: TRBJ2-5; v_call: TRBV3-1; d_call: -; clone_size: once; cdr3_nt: TGTGCCAGCAGCCAAGTTAAGGCAGGGTGGGACACCCAGTACTTC; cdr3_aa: CASSQVKAGWDTQYF
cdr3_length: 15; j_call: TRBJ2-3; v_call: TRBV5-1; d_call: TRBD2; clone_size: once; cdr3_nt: TGCGCCAGCAGCTTGGTCGGGGGGGCCGTCCATACGCAGTATTTT; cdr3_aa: CASSLVGGAVHTQYF
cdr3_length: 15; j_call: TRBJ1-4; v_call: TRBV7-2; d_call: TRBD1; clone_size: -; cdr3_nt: TGTGCCAGCAGCTCCCAGACAGGGGGTAGTGAAAAACTGTTTTTT; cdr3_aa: CASSSQTGGSEKLFF
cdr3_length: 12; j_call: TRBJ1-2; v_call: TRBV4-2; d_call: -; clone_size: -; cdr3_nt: TGTGCCAGCAGCCAAGATCCGGTATACTACACCTTC; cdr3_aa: CASSQDPVYYTF
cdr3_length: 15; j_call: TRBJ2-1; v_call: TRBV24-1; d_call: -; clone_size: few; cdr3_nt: TGTGCCACCAGCCTAGGCCCCTTGGGGTACAATGAGCAGTTCTTC; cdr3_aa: CATSLGPLGYNEQFF
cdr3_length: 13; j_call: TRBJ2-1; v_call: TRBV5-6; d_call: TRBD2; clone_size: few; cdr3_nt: TGTGCCAGCAGCTTGACCGGGGGGTATGAGCAGTTCTTC; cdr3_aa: CASSLTGGYEQFF
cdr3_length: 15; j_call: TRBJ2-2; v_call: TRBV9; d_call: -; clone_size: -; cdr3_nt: TGTGCCAGCAGCGTAGCAGGATCTGCAACCGGGGAGCTGTTTTTT; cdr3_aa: CASSVAGSATGELFF
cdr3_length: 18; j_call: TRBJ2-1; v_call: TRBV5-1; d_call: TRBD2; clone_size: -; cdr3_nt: TGCGCCAGCAGCTTGGCGGGACTAGCGGAACGCTCCTACAATGAGCAGTTCTTC; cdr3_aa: CASSLAGLAERSYNEQFF
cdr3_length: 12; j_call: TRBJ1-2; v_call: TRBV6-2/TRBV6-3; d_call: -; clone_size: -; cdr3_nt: TGTGCCAGCACCGAAGGAAACTATGGCTACACCTTC; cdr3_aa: CASTEGNYGYTF
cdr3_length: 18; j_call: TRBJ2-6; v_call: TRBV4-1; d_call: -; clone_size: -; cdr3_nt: TGCGCCAGCAGCCAAGGGGTTATGAGGGTCTCTGGGGCCAACGTCCTGACTTTC; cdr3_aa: CASSQGVMRVSGANVLTF